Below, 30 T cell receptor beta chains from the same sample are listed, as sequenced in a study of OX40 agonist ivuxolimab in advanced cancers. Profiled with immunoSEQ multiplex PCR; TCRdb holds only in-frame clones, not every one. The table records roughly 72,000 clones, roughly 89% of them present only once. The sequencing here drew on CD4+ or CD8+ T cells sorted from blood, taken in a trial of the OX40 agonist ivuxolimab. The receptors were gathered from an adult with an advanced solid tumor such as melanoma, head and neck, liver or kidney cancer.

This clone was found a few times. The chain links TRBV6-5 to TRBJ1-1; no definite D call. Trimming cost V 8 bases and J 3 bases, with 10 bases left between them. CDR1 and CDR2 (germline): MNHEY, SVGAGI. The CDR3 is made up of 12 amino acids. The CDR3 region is CASSPGYTEAFF. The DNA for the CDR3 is TGTGCCAGCTCGCCGGGGTACACTGAAGCTTTCTTT.

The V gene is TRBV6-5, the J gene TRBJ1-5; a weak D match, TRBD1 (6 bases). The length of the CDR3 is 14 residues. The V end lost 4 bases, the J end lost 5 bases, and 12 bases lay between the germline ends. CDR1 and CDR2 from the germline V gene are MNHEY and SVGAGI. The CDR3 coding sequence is TGTGCCAGCAGTTTCACAGGGAGTGATCAGCCCCAGCATTTT. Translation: CASSFTGSDQPQHF.

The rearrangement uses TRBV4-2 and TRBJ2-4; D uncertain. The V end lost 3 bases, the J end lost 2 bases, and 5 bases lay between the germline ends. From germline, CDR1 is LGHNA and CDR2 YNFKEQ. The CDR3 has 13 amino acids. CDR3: CASSHLTKNIQYF. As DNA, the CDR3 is TGTGCCAGCAGCCACCTCACCAAAAACATTCAGTACTTC.

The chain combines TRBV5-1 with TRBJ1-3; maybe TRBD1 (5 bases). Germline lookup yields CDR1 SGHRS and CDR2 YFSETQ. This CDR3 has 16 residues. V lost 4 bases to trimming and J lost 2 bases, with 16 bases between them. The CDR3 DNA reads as TGCGCCAGCAGCCCAAGTCCCGACAGAGCTGGAAACACCATATATTTT. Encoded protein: CASSPSPDRAGNTIYF.

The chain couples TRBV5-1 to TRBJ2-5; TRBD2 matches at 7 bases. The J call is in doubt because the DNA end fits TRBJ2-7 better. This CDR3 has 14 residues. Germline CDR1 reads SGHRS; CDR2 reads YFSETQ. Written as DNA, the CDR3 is TGCGCCAGCAGCCTTGGACTAGACTCCTACGAGCAGTACTTC. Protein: CASSLGLDSYEQYF.

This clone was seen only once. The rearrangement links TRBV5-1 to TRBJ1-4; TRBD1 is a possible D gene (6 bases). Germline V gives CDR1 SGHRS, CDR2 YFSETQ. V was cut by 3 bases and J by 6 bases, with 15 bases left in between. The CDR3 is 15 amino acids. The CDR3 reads CASSSPEGEDEKLFF. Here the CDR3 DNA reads TGCGCCAGCAGCTCCCCAGAGGGGGAGGATGAAAAACTGTTTTTT.

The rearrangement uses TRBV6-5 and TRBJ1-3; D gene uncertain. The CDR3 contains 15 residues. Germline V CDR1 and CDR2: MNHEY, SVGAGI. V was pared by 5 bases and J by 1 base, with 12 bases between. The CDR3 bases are TGTGCCAGCAGTCCCTGGCGAGAGTCTGGAAACACCATATATTTT. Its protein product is CASSPWRESGNTIYF.

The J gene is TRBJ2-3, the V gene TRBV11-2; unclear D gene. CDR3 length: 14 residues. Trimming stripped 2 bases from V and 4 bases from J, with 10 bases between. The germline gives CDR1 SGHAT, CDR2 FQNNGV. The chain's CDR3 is CASSLSHGSDTQYF. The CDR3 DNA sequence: TGTGCCAGCAGCTTAAGCCATGGGTCAGATACGCAGTATTTT.

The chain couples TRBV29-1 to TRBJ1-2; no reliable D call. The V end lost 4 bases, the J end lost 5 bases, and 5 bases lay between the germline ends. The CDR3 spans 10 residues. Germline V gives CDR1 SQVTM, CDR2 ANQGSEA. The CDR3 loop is CSVADYGYTF. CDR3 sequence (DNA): TGCAGCGTTGCGGATTATGGCTACACCTTC. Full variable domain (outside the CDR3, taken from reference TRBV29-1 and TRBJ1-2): SAVISQKPSRDICQRGTSLTIQCQVDSQVTMMFWYRQQPGQSLTLIATANQGSEATYESGFVIDKFPISRPNLTFSTLTVSNMSPEDSSIYLCSVADYGYTFGSGTRLTVV.

CDR3 sequence (DNA): TGTGCCAGCAGCTTACTAGCGGGGGGCGGAGATACGCAGTATTTT. It encodes CASSLLAGGGDTQYF. The V and J genes are TRBV13 and TRBJ2-3; 11 positions agree with TRBD2. V was pared by 2 bases and J by 5 bases, with 3 bases of the junction left unmatched. The CDR3 is 15 amino acids. The germline V gene has CDR1 PRHDT and CDR2 FYEKMQ (reference sequence). The entire variable domain, with the rest obtained from reference TRBV13 and TRBJ2-3, is as follows: AAGVIQSPRHLIKEKRETATLKCYPIPRHDTVYWYQQGPGQDPQFLISFYEKMQSDKGSIPDRFSAQQFSDYHSELNMSSLELGDSALYFCASSLLAGGGDTQYFGPGTRLTVL.

Here the CDR3 reads CASSEIVDTEAFF. Written as DNA, the CDR3 is TGTGCCAGCAGTGAGATCGTAGACACTGAAGCTTTCTTT. The rearrangement joins TRBV6-1 to TRBJ1-1; unclear D gene. Germline values: CDR1 MNHNS, CDR2 SASEGT. The V gene lost 3 bases and the J gene lost 3 bases, with 8 bases spanning the gap. CDR3 length: 13 amino acids.

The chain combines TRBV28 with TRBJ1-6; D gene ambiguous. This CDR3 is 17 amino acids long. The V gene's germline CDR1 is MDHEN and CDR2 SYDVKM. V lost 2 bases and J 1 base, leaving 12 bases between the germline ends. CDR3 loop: CASSLGGRLSYNSPLHF. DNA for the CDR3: TGTGCCAGCAGTTTAGGCGGCCGTCTATCCTATAATTCACCCCTCCACTTT.

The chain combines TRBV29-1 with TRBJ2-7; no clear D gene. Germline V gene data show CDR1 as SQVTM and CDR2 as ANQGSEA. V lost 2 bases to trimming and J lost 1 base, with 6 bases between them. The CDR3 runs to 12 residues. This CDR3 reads CSVETISYEQYF. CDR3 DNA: TGCAGCGTTGAAACCATTTCCTACGAGCAGTACTTC.

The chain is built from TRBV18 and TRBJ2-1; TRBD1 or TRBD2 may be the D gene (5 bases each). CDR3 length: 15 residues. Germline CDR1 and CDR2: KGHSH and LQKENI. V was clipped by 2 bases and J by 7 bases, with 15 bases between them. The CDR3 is CASSPGGVAVNEQFF. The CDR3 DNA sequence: TGTGCCAGCTCACCAGGGGGTGTGGCCGTGAATGAGCAGTTCTTC.

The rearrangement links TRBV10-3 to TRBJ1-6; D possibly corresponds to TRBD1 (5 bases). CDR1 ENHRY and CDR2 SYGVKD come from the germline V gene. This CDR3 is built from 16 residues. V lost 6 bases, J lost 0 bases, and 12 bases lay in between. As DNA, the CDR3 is TGTGCCATCAGCGAGCAGGGAAGCTCCTATAATTCACCCCTCCACTTT. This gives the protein CAISEQGSSYNSPLHF.

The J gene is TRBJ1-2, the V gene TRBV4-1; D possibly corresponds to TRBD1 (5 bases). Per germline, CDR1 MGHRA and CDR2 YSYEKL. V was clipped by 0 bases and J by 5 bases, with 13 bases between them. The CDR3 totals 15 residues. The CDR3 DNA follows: TGCGCCAGCAGCCAAGATCGCGAGACAGTATATGGCTACACCTTC. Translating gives CASSQDRETVYGYTF.

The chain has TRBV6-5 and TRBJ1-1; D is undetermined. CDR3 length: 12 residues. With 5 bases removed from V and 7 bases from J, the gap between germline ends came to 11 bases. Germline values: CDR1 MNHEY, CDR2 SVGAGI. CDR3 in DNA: TGTGCCAGCAGTCGACTACGAGGTGAAGCTTTCTTT. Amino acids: CASSRLRGEAFF.

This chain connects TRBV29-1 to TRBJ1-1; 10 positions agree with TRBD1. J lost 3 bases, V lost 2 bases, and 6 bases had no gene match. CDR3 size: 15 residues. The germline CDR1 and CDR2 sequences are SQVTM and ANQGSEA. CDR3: CSVETPTGGDTEAFF. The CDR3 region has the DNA TGCAGCGTTGAAACCCCGACAGGGGGCGACACTGAAGCTTTCTTT.

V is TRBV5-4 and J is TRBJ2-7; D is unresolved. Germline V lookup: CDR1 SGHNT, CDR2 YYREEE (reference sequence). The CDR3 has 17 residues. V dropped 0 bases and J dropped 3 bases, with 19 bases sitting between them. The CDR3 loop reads CASSLGPDGPLLYEQYF. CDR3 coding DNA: TGTGCCAGCAGCTTGGGTCCCGACGGCCCCTTACTCTACGAGCAGTACTTC.

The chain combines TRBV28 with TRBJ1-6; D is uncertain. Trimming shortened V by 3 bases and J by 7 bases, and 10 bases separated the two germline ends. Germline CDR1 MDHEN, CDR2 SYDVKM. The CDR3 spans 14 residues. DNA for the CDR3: TGTGCCAGCAGTTTGGTGTACAGAAATTCACCCCTCCACTTT. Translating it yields CASSLVYRNSPLHF. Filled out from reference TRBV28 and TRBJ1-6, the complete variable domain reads DVKVTQSSRYLVKRTGEKVFLECVQDMDHENMFWYRQDPGLGLRLIYFSYDVKMKEKGDIPEGYSVSREKKERFSLILESASTNQTSMYLCASSLVYRNSPLHFGNGTRLTVT.

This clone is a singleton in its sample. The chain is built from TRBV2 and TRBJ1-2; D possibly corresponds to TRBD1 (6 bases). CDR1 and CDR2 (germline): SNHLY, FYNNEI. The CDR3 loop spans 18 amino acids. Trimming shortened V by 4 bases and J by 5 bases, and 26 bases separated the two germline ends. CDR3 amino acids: CASSGALQGTHTLYGYTF. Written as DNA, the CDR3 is TGTGCCAGCAGTGGGGCGTTACAGGGTACCCACACCCTGTATGGCTACACCTTC.

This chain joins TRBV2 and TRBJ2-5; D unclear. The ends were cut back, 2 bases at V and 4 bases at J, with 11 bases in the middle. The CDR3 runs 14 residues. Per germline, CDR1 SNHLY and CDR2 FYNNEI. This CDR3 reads CASSELGMAETQYF. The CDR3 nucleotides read TGTGCCAGCAGTGAACTGGGGATGGCAGAGACCCAGTACTTC.

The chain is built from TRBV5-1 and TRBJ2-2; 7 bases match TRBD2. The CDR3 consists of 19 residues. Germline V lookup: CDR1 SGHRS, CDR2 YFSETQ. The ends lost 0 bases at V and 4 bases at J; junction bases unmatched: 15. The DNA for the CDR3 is TGCGCCAGCAGCTTGGGCCCCCAGGTTGAGCGGGGCATCACCGGGGAGCTGTTTTTT. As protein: CASSLGPQVERGITGELFF.

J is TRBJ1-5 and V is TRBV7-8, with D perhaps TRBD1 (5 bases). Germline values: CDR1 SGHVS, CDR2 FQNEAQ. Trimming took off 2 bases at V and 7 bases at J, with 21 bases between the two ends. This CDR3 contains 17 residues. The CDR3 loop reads CASSLSVSGPLGQPQHF. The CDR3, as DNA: TGTGCCAGCAGCTTATCCGTTTCGGGGCCCTTAGGGCAGCCCCAGCATTTT.

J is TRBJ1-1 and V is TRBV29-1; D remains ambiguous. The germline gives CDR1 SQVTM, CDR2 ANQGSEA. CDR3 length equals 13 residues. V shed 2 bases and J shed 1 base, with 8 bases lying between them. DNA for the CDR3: TGCAGCGTTGAATACCACCCGAACACTGAAGCTTTCTTT. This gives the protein CSVEYHPNTEAFF.

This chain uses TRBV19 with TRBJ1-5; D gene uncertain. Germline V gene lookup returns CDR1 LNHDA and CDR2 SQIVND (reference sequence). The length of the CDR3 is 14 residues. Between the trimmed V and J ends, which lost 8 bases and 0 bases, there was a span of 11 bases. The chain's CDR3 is CASGLFNSNQPQHF. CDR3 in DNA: TGTGCCAGTGGTTTGTTTAATAGCAATCAGCCCCAGCATTTT.

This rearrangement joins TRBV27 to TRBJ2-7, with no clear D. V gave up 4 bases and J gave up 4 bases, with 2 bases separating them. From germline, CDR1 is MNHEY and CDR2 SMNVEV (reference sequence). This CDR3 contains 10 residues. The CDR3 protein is CASSSYEQYF. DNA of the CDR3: TGTGCCAGCAGTTCATACGAGCAGTACTTC.

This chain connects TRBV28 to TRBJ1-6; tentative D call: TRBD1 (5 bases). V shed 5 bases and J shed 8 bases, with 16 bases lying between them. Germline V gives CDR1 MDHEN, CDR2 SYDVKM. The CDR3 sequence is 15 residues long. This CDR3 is CASSPLGRPDSPLHF. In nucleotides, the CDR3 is TGTGCCAGCAGTCCCTTGGGGCGTCCCGATTCACCCCTCCACTTT.

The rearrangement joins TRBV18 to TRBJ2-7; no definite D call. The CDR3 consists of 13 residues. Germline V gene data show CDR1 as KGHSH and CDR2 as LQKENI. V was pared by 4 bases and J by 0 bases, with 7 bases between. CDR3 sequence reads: CASSLQYSYEQYF. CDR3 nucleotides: TGTGCCAGCTCACTTCAGTACTCCTACGAGCAGTACTTC.

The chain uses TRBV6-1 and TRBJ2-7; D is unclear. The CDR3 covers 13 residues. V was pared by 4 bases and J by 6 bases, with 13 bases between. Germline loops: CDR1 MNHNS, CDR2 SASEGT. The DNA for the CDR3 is TGTGCCAGCAGTGGGTGGGATCCCTTCGAGCAGTACTTC. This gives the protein CASSGWDPFEQYF.